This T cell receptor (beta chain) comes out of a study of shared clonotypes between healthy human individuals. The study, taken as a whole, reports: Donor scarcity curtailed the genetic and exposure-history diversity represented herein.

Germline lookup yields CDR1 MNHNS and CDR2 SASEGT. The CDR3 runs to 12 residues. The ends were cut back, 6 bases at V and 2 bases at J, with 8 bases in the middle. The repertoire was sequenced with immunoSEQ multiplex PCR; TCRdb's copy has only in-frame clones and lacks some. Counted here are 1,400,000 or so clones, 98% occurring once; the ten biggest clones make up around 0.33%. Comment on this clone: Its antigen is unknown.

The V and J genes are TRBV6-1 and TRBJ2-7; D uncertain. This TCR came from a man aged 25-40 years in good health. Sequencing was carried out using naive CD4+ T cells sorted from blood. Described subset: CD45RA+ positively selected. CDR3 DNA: TGTGCCAGCAGCAGGTACCCCTACGAGCAGTACTTC. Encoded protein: CASSRYPYEQYF.